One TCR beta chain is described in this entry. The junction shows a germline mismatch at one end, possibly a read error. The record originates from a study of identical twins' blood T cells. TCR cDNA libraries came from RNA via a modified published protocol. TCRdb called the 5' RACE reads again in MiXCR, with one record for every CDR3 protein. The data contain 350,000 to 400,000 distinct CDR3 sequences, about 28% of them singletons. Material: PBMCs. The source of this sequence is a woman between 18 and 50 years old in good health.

CDR3 DNA: TGCAGTGCTGGAGATTTAGGACAGGGGGCTTCGGAAGCTTTCTTT. Its translation is CSAGDLGQGASEAFF. The rearrangement uses TRBV20-1 and TRBJ1-1; 11 nucleotides line up with TRBD1. The CDR3 sequence is 15 residues long. Germline values: CDR1 DFQATT, CDR2 SNEGSKA (reference sequence).